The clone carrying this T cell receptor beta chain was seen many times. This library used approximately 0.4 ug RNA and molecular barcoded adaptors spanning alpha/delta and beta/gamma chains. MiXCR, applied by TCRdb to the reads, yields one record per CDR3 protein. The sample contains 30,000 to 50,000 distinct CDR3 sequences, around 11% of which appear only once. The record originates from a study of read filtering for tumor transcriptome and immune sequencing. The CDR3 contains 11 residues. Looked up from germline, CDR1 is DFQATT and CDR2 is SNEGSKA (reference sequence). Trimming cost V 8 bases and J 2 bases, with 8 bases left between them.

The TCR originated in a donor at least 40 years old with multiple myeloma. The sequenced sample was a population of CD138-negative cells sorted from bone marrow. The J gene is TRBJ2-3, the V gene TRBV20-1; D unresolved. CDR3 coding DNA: TGCAGTTCTCAGATCACAGATACGCAGTATTTT. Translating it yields CSSQITDTQYF.